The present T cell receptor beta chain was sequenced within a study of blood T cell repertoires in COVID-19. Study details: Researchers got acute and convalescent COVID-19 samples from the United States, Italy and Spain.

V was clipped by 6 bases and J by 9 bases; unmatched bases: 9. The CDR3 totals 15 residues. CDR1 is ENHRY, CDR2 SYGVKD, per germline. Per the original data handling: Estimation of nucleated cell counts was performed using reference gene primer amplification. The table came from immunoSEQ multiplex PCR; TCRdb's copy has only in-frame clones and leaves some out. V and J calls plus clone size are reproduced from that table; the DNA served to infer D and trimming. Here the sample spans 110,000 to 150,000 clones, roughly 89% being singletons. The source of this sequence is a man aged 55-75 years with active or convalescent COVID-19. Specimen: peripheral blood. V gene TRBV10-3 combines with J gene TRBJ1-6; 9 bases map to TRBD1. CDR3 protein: CAISQGQGGISPLHF. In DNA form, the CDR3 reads TGTGCCATCAGCCAGGGACAGGGAGGGATTTCACCCCTCCACTTT.